Listed here are 31 T cell receptor gamma chains from one sample, sequenced in a study of gamma delta lymphoproliferative disorders and STAT genes. TCRdb re-called the multiplex PCR reads with CATT. This repertoire shows over a thousand gamma-chain clones, roughly a tenth found once; its top ten account for roughly 40%. Genomic DNA from isolated PBMCs served as the sequencing template. The specimen sequenced was blood. These TCRs come from a human donor in good health.

This clone counts as medium-sized. The chain is built from TRGV8 and TRGJ1 or TRGJ2. The J gene, missing from TCRdb, was assigned here through DNA to germline matching. V dropped 6 bases and J dropped 1; count of bases not matched to a gene: 9. The V gene's germline CDR1 is VENAVY and CDR2 YDSYNSRV. The CDR3 runs 14 residues. The CDR3 here is CATWPLGNYYKKLF. CDR3 sequence (DNA): TGTGCCACCTGGCCCCTAGGCAATTATTATAAGAAACTCTTT.

A word on this clone: The protein TCRdb lists belongs to a much larger clone and differs from this DNA's translation at residue 12, which points to a read error; the protein shown is made from the DNA. The gene calls are TRGV2 and TRGJP2. As TCRdb names no J gene, one was assigned here on the basis of a DNA match to germline. The CDR3 extends over 16 amino acids. CDR1 and CDR2 (germline): EGSNGY, YDSYNSKV. The CDR3 DNA follows: TGTGCCACCTGGGACGGGCGGGGTAGTAGTGATCGGATCAAGACGTTT. It codes for CATWDGRGSSDRIKTF.

Within the sample, this clone is medium-sized. The rearrangement uses TRGV2 and TRGJ1 or TRGJ2. Here the J gene came from matching the DNA to germline, since TCRdb omits it. V shed 0 bases and J 4 bases; nucleotides not matched to a gene: 6. The CDR3 contains 14 residues. Germline V gene data show CDR1 as EGSNGY and CDR2 as YDSYNSKV. The CDR3 region is CATWDGPAYYKKLF. Written as DNA, the CDR3 is TGTGCCACCTGGGACGGGCCTGCCTATTATAAGAAACTCTTT.

Turning to this clone: TCRdb's entry gives the protein of a much larger clone, which mismatches this DNA's translation at residue 12, likely from a read error; the protein reported here is translated from the DNA. The J gene is TRGJP1, the V gene TRGV3. No J gene was available from TCRdb, and it was assigned here by a germline match of the DNA. The length of the CDR3 is 18 residues. Germline lookup yields CDR1 VTNTFY and CDR2 YDVSTARD (reference sequence). CDR3 sequence reads: CATWDRKSGGTIGWFKIF. The CDR3 coding sequence is TGTGCCACCTGGGACAGAAAGAGTGGGGGAACCATTGGTTGGTTCAAGATATTT.

In its sample, this clone ranks as medium-sized (0.01 to 0.1%). The chain links TRGV4 to TRGJ1 or TRGJ2. No J gene is reported in TCRdb; it was inferred here by comparing the DNA with germline. The V gene end was trimmed by 0 bases and the J gene end by 11 bases; junction bases not matched to a gene: 7. There are 12 residues in the CDR3. CDR1 EGSTGY and CDR2 YDSYTSSV come from the germline V gene. The CDR3 nucleotides read TGTGCCACCTGGGATGGGCCTGGTGAGAAACTCTTT. It translates to CATWDGPGEKLF.

This clone rates as large (0.1 to 1%). This chain joins TRGV4 and TRGJP1. The J gene, left out of TCRdb, was set here by checking the DNA against germline. CDR3 length: 13 amino acids. CDR1 and CDR2 (germline): EGSTGY, YDSYTSSV. The junction had 0 bases not matched to a gene; V was cut back by 3 bases and J by 2 bases. The CDR3 DNA follows: TGTGCCACCTGGGATACCACTGGTTGGTTCAAGATATTT. Its translation: CATWDTTGWFKIF.

This clone is labeled as medium-sized. V usage is TRGV9 and J usage is TRGJP. TCRdb offers no J gene call, so here the DNA was matched to germline to obtain one. The CDR3 covers 15 residues. CDR1 is GITISATS, CDR2 ISYDGTV, per germline (reference sequence). V trimming: 2 bases; J trimming: 7 bases; junction bases outside the gene matches: 2. CDR3 bases: TGTGCCTTGTGGGAGGCGGAGTTGGGCAAAAAAATCAAGGTATTT. Translation: CALWEAELGKKIKVF.

By sample share, this clone is medium-sized. The chain links TRGV10 to TRGJP1. Matching the DNA to germline supplied the J gene, which TCRdb does not give. TRGV10 is placed among ORFs of uncertain function. The CDR3 contains 14 residues. Trimming at V came to 8 bases and at J to 4 bases, leaving 8 bases not matched to a gene. The CDR3 DNA is TGTGCTGCGTGGGTCAGTCGCACTGGTTGGTTCAAGATATTT. Its protein is CAAWVSRTGWFKIF.

This clone is medium-sized by share. Within the sample, other DNA sequences also encode this same CDR3. The V and J genes are TRGV9 and TRGJP. In the absence of a J gene in TCRdb, the DNA was matched to germline to assign it here. The CDR3 covers 15 residues. V trimming: 4 bases; J trimming: 4 bases; junction bases outside the gene matches: 1. Germline V lookup: CDR1 GITISATS, CDR2 ISYDGTV (reference sequence). CDR3 sequence reads: CALWDQELGKKIKVF. CDR3 nucleotides: TGTGCCTTGTGGGACCAAGAGTTGGGCAAAAAAATCAAGGTATTT.

By share, this clone ranks as medium-sized (0.01 to 0.1%). The DNA is left out, because the CDR3 cannot be placed on it with certainty; the CDR3 is given as TCRdb lists it. The V gene call is TRGV11, and the J gene call is absent. TRGV11 counts as an open reading frame of uncertain function. From its first to its last residue, the CDR3 has 19 amino acids. The CDR3 here is CTTVPAGLGTFFNYYKKLF.

By share of the sample, this clone is medium-sized. J is TRGJ1 or TRGJ2 and V is TRGV3. Here the J gene was assigned by germline matching of the DNA, as TCRdb has none. From germline, CDR1 is VTNTFY and CDR2 YDVSTARD (reference sequence). With 2 bases clipped from V and 3 bases from J, the junction kept 7 bases outside the gene matches. This CDR3 contains 14 residues. The CDR3 region is CATWDKGGYYKKLF. The CDR3 DNA sequence: TGTGCCACCTGGGACAAGGGGGGTTATTATAAGAAACTCTTT.

By proportion, this clone is medium-sized. CDR3 residues: CAAWGTGWFKIF. The CDR3 bases are TGTGCTGCGTGGGGCACTGGTTGGTTCAAGATATTT. This chain connects TRGV10 to TRGJP1. No J segment appears in TCRdb, so it was assigned here by matching the sequence to germline. TRGV10 is an open reading frame whose function is uncertain. This CDR3 region has 12 residues. V lost 8 bases to trimming and J lost 4 bases; unmatched junction nucleotides: 2.

The J gene is TRGJ1 or TRGJ2, the V gene TRGV10. The J gene was missing in TCRdb and was found by matching the end of the DNA to germline. TRGV10 is labeled an ORF, and its function is uncertain. After removal of 13 bases from V and 4 bases from J, the junction contained 5 bases not matched to a gene. This CDR3 comprises 10 residues. CDR3 in amino acids: CAGAYYKKLF. CDR3 sequence (DNA): TGTGCTGGGGCCTATTATAAGAAACTCTTT.

By sample fraction, this clone is medium-sized. This rearrangement joins TRGV9 to TRGJP. The J gene, not given by TCRdb, was assigned here from a germline match of the nucleotide sequence. Unmatched junction bases numbered 5, after V lost 2 bases and J lost 4 bases. Germline assignment: CDR1 GITISATS and CDR2 ISYDGTV (reference sequence). The CDR3 is 17 amino acids. CDR3 nucleotides: TGTGCCTTGTGGGAGGCCACACAAGAGTTGGGCAAAAAAATCAAGGTATTT. Translation: CALWEATQELGKKIKVF.

In the case of this clone: The protein given by TCRdb reflects a much larger clone and differs at residue 5 from this DNA's translation, likely from a read error; the protein shown is the DNA's translation. The chain recombines TRGV10 with TRGJ1 or TRGJ2. TCRdb leaves out the J gene; it was filled in here by matching the DNA to germline. TRGV10 is an ORF; its function is uncertain. V dropped 8 bases and J dropped 10; count of bases not matched to a gene: 6. This CDR3 is 10 amino acids long. The CDR3 DNA reads as TGTGCTGCGTGGGAACAAAAGAAACTCTTT. Its protein is CAAWEQKKLF.

By sample share, this clone is medium-sized. It is unclear where the CDR3 begins or ends on the DNA, so no DNA is shown, and the CDR3 is as TCRdb lists it. The J segment was not called; the V segment is TRGV11. TRGV11 is treated as an ORF (open reading frame) with a function not yet certain. The CDR3 is 15 residues long, counting both termini. The CDR3 protein is CTTVPAGLDKLKKLF.

With regard to this clone: This DNA's translation and the protein TCRdb lists, from a much larger clone, do not match at residue 7, likely due to a read error; the protein shown is translated from the DNA. This chain connects TRGV10 to TRGJ1 or TRGJ2. TCRdb is silent on the J gene; assignment here came from matching the DNA to germline. TRGV10 is marked as an open reading frame, function uncertain. V dropped 8 bases and J dropped 12; count of bases not matched to a gene: 8. The CDR3 loop spans 10 amino acids. The CDR3 nucleotides are TGTGCTGCGTGGGATCAAAGGAAACTCTTT. It encodes CAAWDQRKLF.

In its sample, this clone is medium-sized. The sample carries other DNA sequences with the same CDR3. The J gene is TRGJ1 or TRGJ2, the V gene TRGV9. Since TCRdb gives no J gene, matching the DNA to germline was used here to assign it. This CDR3 spans 13 amino acids. With V trimmed by 3 bases and J by 3 bases, 5 bases remained unmatched. Germline lookup yields CDR1 GITISATS and CDR2 ISYDGTV (reference sequence). CDR3 loop: CALWEPLYYKKLF. In DNA form, the CDR3 reads TGTGCCTTGTGGGAGCCTCTTTATTATAAGAAACTCTTT.

This chain joins TRGV2 and TRGJ1 or TRGJ2. TCRdb offers no J gene call, so here the DNA was matched to germline to obtain one. J lost 8 bases, V lost 3 bases, and 13 bases had no gene match. Germline V gene sequence: CDR1 EGSNGY, CDR2 YDSYNSKV. The CDR3 spans 14 residues. CDR3 residues: CATWDPGGGDKKLF. The DNA for the CDR3 is TGTGCCACCTGGGACCCCGGGGGGGGGGATAAGAAACTCTTT.

In this sample, this clone is medium-sized (0.01 to 0.1%). The rearrangement links TRGV10 to TRGJP1. Since TCRdb gives no J gene, matching the DNA to germline was used here to assign it. TRGV10 is sorted into the ORF group, with uncertain function. Trimming removed 8 bases from V and 0 bases from J; junction bases left unmatched: 13. CDR3 length equals 17 residues. CDR3: CAAWDCGDHTTGWFKIF. The CDR3, as DNA: TGTGCTGCGTGGGATTGTGGGGATCATACCACTGGTTGGTTCAAGATATTT.

This clone is medium-sized (0.01 to 0.1%) by share. The DNA is left out, because the CDR3 cannot be placed on it with certainty; the CDR3 is given as TCRdb lists it. No J gene was assigned, while the V gene was called as TRGV11. TRGV11 counts as an open reading frame of uncertain function. The CDR3 has 17 residues if both end residues are counted. The CDR3 loop is CTTVPAGLGTVYYKKLF.

This clone is labeled medium-sized. In the same sample, other DNA sequences code for this CDR3. This chain uses TRGV4 with TRGJ1 or TRGJ2. Here the J gene was assigned by germline matching of the DNA, as TCRdb has none. CDR3 length equals 13 residues. After removal of 0 bases from V and 6 bases from J, the junction contained 5 bases not matched to a gene. CDR1 is EGSTGY and CDR2 is YDSYTSSV in the germline V gene. The CDR3, as DNA: TGTGCCACCTGGGATGGGCGGTTTTATAAGAAACTCTTT. Translating gives CATWDGRFYKKLF.

This clone is labeled medium-sized. The chain links TRGV2 to TRGJ1 or TRGJ2. The J gene comes from matching the DNA to germline here; TCRdb lacks it. This CDR3 has 13 residues. In germline, CDR1 is EGSNGY, CDR2 YDSYNSKV. V lost 0 bases and J lost 6; bases outside the gene matches: 5. The chain's CDR3 is CATWDGPLYKKLF. The CDR3 coding sequence is TGTGCCACCTGGGACGGGCCCCTTTATAAGAAACTCTTT.

The V gene is TRGV10, the J gene TRGJ1 or TRGJ2. The J gene, left out of TCRdb, was set here by checking the DNA against germline. TRGV10 is flagged as an ORF with uncertain function. The CDR3 spans 17 residues. The chain's CDR3 is CTTGLRGLYKRFYKKLF. Here the CDR3 DNA reads TGTACTACTGGGCTGCGTGGGCTCTACAAACGGTTTTATAAGAAACTCTTT.

This clone is large (0.1 to 1%) within its sample. The V segment is TRGV8, and no J call was made. The germline gives CDR1 VENAVY, CDR2 YDSYNSRV. The CDR3 spans 10 residues. In DNA, the CDR3 is TGTGCCACCTGGGATCCCCCCAAACTCTTT. It is translated as CATWDPPKLF.

Within the sample, this clone is medium-sized. The V and J genes are TRGV2 and TRGJ1 or TRGJ2. The J gene was not available in TCRdb and was assigned here by matching the DNA to germline segments. V lost 0 bases to trimming and J lost 3 bases; unmatched junction nucleotides: 5. CDR3 size: 14 residues. Germline V CDR1 and CDR2: EGSNGY, YDSYNSKV. CDR3 protein: CATWDGRGYYKKLF. DNA for the CDR3: TGTGCCACCTGGGACGGGCGCGGTTATTATAAGAAACTCTTT.

This clone is deemed medium-sized. Distinct nucleotide sequences in the sample also encode this CDR3. The chain couples TRGV2 to TRGJ1 or TRGJ2. Because TCRdb records no J gene, it was assigned here through a match of the DNA to germline. The CDR3 length is 12 residues. With V trimmed by 0 bases and J by 10 bases, 6 bases remained unmatched. CDR1 is EGSNGY, CDR2 YDSYNSKV, per germline. The CDR3 is CATWDGPGKKLF. DNA for the CDR3: TGTGCCACCTGGGACGGGCCCGGGAAGAAACTCTTT.

Comment on this clone: A much larger clone lies one base from this, so it may be a read error. J is TRGJ1 or TRGJ2 and V is TRGV4. The J gene, left out of TCRdb, was set here by checking the DNA against germline. Germline V gives CDR1 EGSTGY, CDR2 YDSYTSSV. The CDR3 extends over 13 amino acids. The CDR3 coding sequence is TGTGCCATCTGGGATCGCGGCTATTATAAGAAACTCTTT. Protein product: CAIWDRGYYKKLF.

In this sample, this clone is medium-sized. The gene calls are TRGV2 and TRGJ1 or TRGJ2. TCRdb records no J gene; here it was assigned by comparing the DNA to germline. The V and J ends lost 0 bases and 7 bases, in that order; junction bases with no gene match: 6. The germline CDR1 and CDR2 sequences are EGSNGY and YDSYNSKV. This CDR3 comprises 13 residues. The CDR3 here is CATWDGPWYKKLF. The CDR3 DNA reads as TGTGCCACCTGGGACGGGCCTTGGTATAAGAAACTCTTT.

This clone occurred many times. The chain is built from TRGV9 and TRGJP. TCRdb gives no J gene; it was assigned here by matching the DNA to germline. Per the germline V gene, CDR1 is GITISATS and CDR2 is ISYDGTV (reference sequence). The CDR3 runs to 18 residues. Trimming at V came to 0 bases and at J to 3 bases, leaving 5 bases not matched to a gene. This CDR3 reads CALWEVPPQELGKKIKVF. As DNA, the CDR3 is TGTGCCTTGTGGGAGGTGCCCCCGCAAGAGTTGGGCAAAAAAATCAAGGTATTT.

This clone counts as medium-sized. The J gene is TRGJ1 or TRGJ2, the V gene TRGV5. Assignment of the J gene here rests on matching the DNA to germline, because TCRdb gives none. The germline CDR1 and CDR2 sequences are VINAFY and YDVSNSKD. The CDR3 has 14 residues. The trim removed 0 bases at V and 0 bases at J, leaving 2 bases unmatched. The CDR3 region is CATWDRWNYYKKLF. The CDR3 nucleotides read TGTGCCACCTGGGACAGGTGGAATTATTATAAGAAACTCTTT.